These 14 T cell receptor beta chains originate from one sample sequenced in a study of PD-1 blockade in classical Hodgkin lymphoma. TCRdb keeps only in-frame clones here, not all; method: immunoSEQ multiplex PCR. The sample records tens of thousands of clones, around 70% being singletons. Relapse was seen in all patients after autologous stem cell transplantation, and brentuximab vedotin exposure was variable. The starting material was peripheral blood mononuclear cells (PBMCs), obtained at baseline. Every receptor here comes from a human donor with classical Hodgkin lymphoma.

This chain uses TRBV18 with TRBJ2-5; D is uncertain. Trimming left V 3 bases short and J 4 bases short, with 9 bases between. Germline CDR1 KGHSH, CDR2 LQKENI. This CDR3 is 13 amino acids long. The CDR3 is CASSPRTGETQYF. CDR3 DNA sequence: TGTGCCAGCTCACCCAGGACCGGAGAGACCCAGTACTTC.

The chain joins TRBV28 to TRBJ1-5; D remains unclear. V was clipped by 5 bases and J by 5 bases, with 16 bases between them. This CDR3 region has 15 residues. Germline V gene data show CDR1 as MDHEN and CDR2 as SYDVKM. The CDR3 nucleotides are TGTGCCAGCAGTCGATCACAGACTTACGATCAGCCCCAGCATTTT. This codes for CASSRSQTYDQPQHF.

The chain uses TRBV5-5 and TRBJ1-6; a weak D match, TRBD1 (5 bases). The CDR3 loop spans 14 amino acids. Germline CDR1 and CDR2: SGHKS and YYEKEE (reference sequence). V was shortened by 0 bases and J by 5 bases, with 6 bases between the two germline ends. The CDR3, as DNA: TGTGCCAGCAGCTTGGGACAGCATAATTCACCCCTCCACTTT. Translation gives CASSLGQHNSPLHF. Supplemented by reference TRBV5-5 and TRBJ1-6, the full variable domain reads DAGVTQSPTHLIKTRGQQVTLRCSPISGHKSVSWYQQVLGQGPQFIFQYYEKEERGRGNFPDRFSARQFPNYSSELNVNALLLGDSALYLCASSLGQHNSPLHFGNGTRLTVT.

The chain has TRBV27 and TRBJ2-3; D is perhaps TRBD2 (5 bases). V was trimmed by 5 bases and J by 1 base, leaving 16 bases between them. Germline V lookup: CDR1 MNHEY, CDR2 SMNVEV (reference sequence). The CDR3 loop spans 16 amino acids. CDR3 sequence (DNA): TGTGCCAGCAGTCCAGGCGGGCACCGCGGCACAGATACGCAGTATTTT. This encodes CASSPGGHRGTDTQYF.

The chain joins TRBV5-1 to TRBJ2-6; 8 bases are shared with TRBD1. The CDR3 runs 16 residues. After removal of 2 bases from V and 5 bases from J, the junction contained 6 bases not matched to a gene. Germline CDR1 reads SGHRS; CDR2 reads YFSETQ. The CDR3 loop is CASSFRQGLRANVLTF. In nucleotides, the CDR3 is TGCGCCAGCAGCTTCCGACAGGGGCTAAGGGCCAACGTCCTGACTTTC.

This clone was seen more than once but under ten times. The chain uses TRBV30 and TRBJ1-4; TRBD1 matches 10 bases. After removal of 8 bases from V and 3 bases from J, the junction contained 0 bases not matched to a gene. The CDR3 is 12 amino acids. The germline V gene has CDR1 GTSNPN and CDR2 SVGIG (reference sequence). CDR3: CAGTGANEKLFF. The CDR3 nucleotides are TGTGCCGGGACAGGGGCTAATGAAAAACTGTTTTTT. The entire variable domain, with the rest obtained from reference TRBV30 and TRBJ1-4, is as follows: SQTIHQWPATLVQPVGSPLSLECTVEGTSNPNLYWYRQAAGRGLQLLFYSVGIGQISSEVPQNLSASRPQDRQFILSSKKLLLSDSGFYLCAGTGANEKLFFGSGTQLSVL.

The chain employs TRBV5-4 and TRBJ2-1; D gene ambiguous. Germline assignment: CDR1 SGHNT and CDR2 YYREEE (reference sequence). The V and J ends lost 6 bases and 13 bases respectively, with 11 bases between them. The CDR3 is 10 amino acids. The CDR3 reads CASNMGHQFF. CDR3 bases: TGTGCCAGCAACATGGGCCATCAGTTCTTC.

The chain couples TRBV5-4 to TRBJ2-5; D is uncertain. V was cut by 0 bases and J by 1 base, with 7 bases left in between. This CDR3 region has 14 residues. CDR1 SGHNT and CDR2 YYREEE come from the germline V gene (reference sequence). The CDR3 DNA follows: TGTGCCAGCAGCTTGGCAGATACCCAAGAGACCCAGTACTTC. Translating gives CASSLADTQETQYF.

J is TRBJ2-7 and V is TRBV15, with D maybe TRBD1 (6 bases). The CDR3 is 15 amino acids. Trimming removed 0 bases from V and 6 bases from J, with 15 bases in between. Germline V gene lookup returns CDR1 LNHNV and CDR2 YYDKDF (reference sequence). CDR3 in amino acids: CATSRDGSSGVEQYF. The DNA of the CDR3 is TGTGCCACCAGCAGAGATGGTAGTTCAGGGGTCGAGCAGTACTTC. The full variable domain, completed using reference TRBV15 and TRBJ2-7, is DAMVIQNPRYQVTQFGKPVTLSCSQTLNHNVMYWYQQKSSQAPKLLFHYYDKDFNNEADTPDNFQSRRPNTSFCFLDIRSPGLGDTAMYLCATSRDGSSGVEQYFGPGTRLTVT.

This rearrangement joins TRBV7-9 to TRBJ2-7; D is uncertain. V lost 2 bases and J 7 bases, leaving 9 bases between the germline ends. The CDR3 runs to 12 residues. Per germline, CDR1 SEHNR and CDR2 FQNEAQ (reference sequence). The CDR3 loop is CASSLNQEEQYF. CDR3 in DNA: TGTGCCAGCAGCTTAAATCAGGAGGAGCAGTACTTC.

The CDR3, as DNA: TGCGCCAGCGTGTGGATGGGGCTGTATAGCAATCAGCCCCAGCATTTT. It specifies CASVWMGLYSNQPQHF. The chain links TRBV23-1 to TRBJ1-5; TRBD1 is a possible D gene (5 bases). TRBV23-1 carries the ORF label, with uncertain function. Between the trimmed V and J ends, which lost 8 bases and 0 bases, there was a span of 17 bases. CDR3 length: 16 residues.

This sequence joins TRBV4-3 and TRBJ2-2, with D uncertain. The CDR3 runs to 14 residues. V was shortened by 0 bases and J by 0 bases, with 2 bases between the two germline ends. The germline CDR1 and CDR2 sequences are LGHNA and YSLEER. Written as DNA, the CDR3 is TGCGCCAGCAGCCAAGAGACGAACACCGGGGAGCTGTTTTTT. It specifies CASSQETNTGELFF.

The V gene is TRBV6-5, the J gene TRBJ2-5; 8 nucleotides align to TRBD2. After removal of 2 bases from V and 5 bases from J, the junction contained 7 bases not matched to a gene. CDR1 is MNHEY, CDR2 SVGAGI, per germline. This CDR3 has 15 amino acids. Here the CDR3 reads CASSYTGLASETQYF. Written as DNA, the CDR3 is TGTGCCAGCAGTTACACCGGACTAGCATCGGAGACCCAGTACTTC.

The rearrangement uses TRBV5-1 and TRBJ2-3; the D is unclear. V lost 6 bases and J lost 0, with 5 bases in between. Germline V gives CDR1 SGHRS, CDR2 YFSETQ. There are 12 residues in the CDR3. DNA of the CDR3: TGCGCCAGCACCGACAGCACAGATACGCAGTATTTT. This encodes CASTDSTDTQYF.